The sequence of this T cell receptor (beta chain) was determined in a study of cytomegalovirus exposure and HLA in healthy donors (dated by TCRdb to 2015 to 2018). In the study overall: An earlier analysis of 587 of the donors reported approximately 260 Gb of sequence data and around 110 million unique TCR beta sequences obtained from approximately 180 million T cells. An early release that covered about 600 HLA-typed donors contained approximately 320 gigabases of sequencing data and around 80 million unique TCR sequences. Among the roughly 370 genotyped donors, approximately 76% belonged to the genetic ancestry cluster associated with self-reported Caucasian donors. The study aimed to test whether signatures of past pathogen exposure could be identified by cataloging public T cell receptors. Using immunosequencing, the study profiled T cell repertoires from about 610 subjects and related those repertoires to cytomegalovirus serostatus. In addition to the first cohort of hundreds of subjects, a separate validation cohort of 120 different subjects was used. The study combined high-throughput TCR immunosequencing, statistical association of individual TCRs with disease status, and machine learning to predict cytomegalovirus infection status. In a later analysis, previously published TCR beta repertoires from 666 donors were re-analyzed and high-resolution HLA genotyping was added so that TCR occurrence patterns could be studied. In the later analysis, no new phenotypic data were used to find candidate immune exposures; instead, reliance was placed on TCR beta sequences and their occurrence across donors. An earlier analysis of roughly 600 of the donors used high-throughput TCR beta sequencing to judge whether each TCR beta V gene segment behaved as functional or pseudogenic. Alongside the repertoire data, information on donor age, sex, ethnicity and CMV serostatus was compiled. A later genetic analysis used genome-wide SNP genotypes for about 60% of the roughly 670 donors, treating that subset as a discovery cohort. All discovery cohort repertoires had been generated on a single sequencing platform. HLA typing covered class I and class II loci at four-digit resolution. Typing coverage varied by locus: roughly 620-640 donors for A, B, C, DRB1 and DQB1; approximately 520 for DQA1; over 600 for DPA1; 450 to 480 for DPB1. Roughly 5 DR-DQ haplotypes were treated as single units for association and clustering because of strong linkage in the cohort. Among some 400 genotyped donors of the cohort, an average of approximately 250,000 unique TCR beta nucleotide sequences were sequenced per donor, 15% to 20% of them non-productive. What the research found in general, with its limitations: V-gene and J-gene trimming of TCR beta chains was associated with a missense DCLRE1C variant in a later genetic analysis, and the association was replicated in an independent cohort. In a later analysis, HLA-associated TCR beta chains showed more clonal expansion and lower generation probabilities than non-associated chains that were equally common. According to a later analysis, most CMV-associated TCR beta chains appeared to be HLA-restricted, and the HLA associations seemed to be driven largely by CMV exposure. In this cohort, only TCR beta chains were sequenced, and detectable features were limited by the absence of alpha or paired-chain data. A later genetic analysis reported fewer N-insertions in productive TCRs among donors in an Asian-associated ancestry cluster than the roughly 690-donor mean. Strong co-occurrence of HLA alleles, especially DR and DQ, made assigning TCR associations to individual alleles difficult. In a later analysis, the rate of TCR association differed among HLA loci, with DRB1 alleles having the most associated TCRs and HLA-C alleles having the fewest. Most TCR sequences were seen in very few donors, while some public TCRs were found in many individuals. A cluster of highly shared sequence variants was judged likely to represent a technical artifact of the sequencing pipeline. The 87-base-pair reads could not distinguish some IMGT-functional V segments, including TRBV6-2 and TRBV6-3, so those segments were excluded. A later analysis reported that several top co-occurrence clusters appeared linked to parvovirus B19, influenza, CMV and Epstein-Barr virus. Three of the identified cytomegalovirus-associated TCR beta chains were confirmed in vitro to be specific for cytomegalovirus antigens. The classifier was reported to diagnose cytomegalovirus status with high specificity and sensitivity in both the original and validation cohorts. In the study, some 180 TCR beta chains were listed as associated with cytomegalovirus. In an earlier analysis of roughly 560 of the donors, most TCR beta V segments were observed in productive rearrangements about 87% or about 30% of the time, broadly matching IMGT annotations. The presence/absence analyses assumed that sequencing depth was roughly uniform across donors, and that assumption may not be true. Linkage disequilibrium might explain the correlated functional status among segregating V segments, but an unknown experimental factor could not be ruled out. The only immune exposure information available for the cohort was CMV serostatus. In a later analysis, 16,951 TCR beta sequences were associated with specific HLA alleles at a false discovery rate of 0.05. About 17 rarely observed V segments, including chromosome 9 orphons, were excluded from the earlier analysis of several hundred of the donors because counts were too low. The authors suggested that the approach could potentially be extended to other disease states and immunological phenotypes. A further reported finding was that TCR beta sequences accurately predicted the HLA-A and HLA-B alleles for most subjects in the first cohort. HLA typing was unavailable for some donors at each locus, so association tests used only the typed subset.

Worth noting for this clone: Its antigen is currently not known. Base quality data are lacking; no much larger clone is found one base away.

The cohort was made up of approximately 670 healthy bone marrow donors. Cohort members were all nominally healthy when sampled, although unrecorded immune exposures were likely present. The donor was CMV seronegative and belonged to the group of around 350 seronegative cohort members. A peripheral blood sample was collected from each donor, and TCR beta sequencing was performed on peripheral blood mononuclear cells. Genomic DNA was extracted from the blood cell samples with the Qiagen DNeasy Blood Extraction Kit. V is pared back by 1 base and J by 7 bases, with 12 bases lying between the germline termini. From cysteine to phenylalanine, the CDR3 is 14 amino acids long. Kept here is only the CDR3 DNA, which spans 42 bases and is read in frame from base 1. CDR1 and CDR2, per the germline V gene (reference sequence), are LNHDA and SQIVND. The method was the immunoSEQ multiplex PCR assay. A mixture of 60 forward primers for TCR Vbeta segments and 13 reverse primers for TCR Jbeta segments was used in the multiplex PCR. A multiplex PCR assay on genomic DNA amplified the CDR3 region of rearranged TCR beta genes. The Illumina HiSeq System was used to sequence the amplified TCR beta libraries as 87-base-pair reads. The published analysis was carried out like this. A later analysis counted 65 million to 90 million unique TCR beta chains across the 550 to 750 repertoires, and around 9.9 million of these chains were shared by at least two donors. To remove PCR and sequencing errors, raw reads were error-corrected and collapsed into unique sequences using a nearest-neighbor algorithm that merged closely related sequences. CDR3 sequences were aligned to IMGT reference sequences to assign V, D and J gene segments. Each retained sequence needed at least a six-nucleotide match to both a V gene segment and a J gene segment. A rearrangement counted as productive if the CDR3 had no stop codons and remained in frame with V and J, and every other rearrangement counted as non-productive. CDR3 was defined according to IMGT convention as the region running from the second conserved V-encoded cysteine to the conserved J-encoded phenylalanine. The earlier analysis of roughly 590 of the donors excluded any sequence lacking an unambiguous match to a single V gene segment. In an earlier analysis of approximately 500 of the donors, a V segment was called functional when productive rearrangements were above 56.7%, and segregating when the standard deviation between donors exceeded 5%. A statistical classification framework was built for diagnosing cytomegalovirus status from the catalog of TCR beta chain sequences. In a later analysis, TCR nucleotide sequences were compared against IMGT/GENE-DB human TR gene sequences so that V and J genes could be assigned. The TCRdist pipeline was used in a later analysis to assign CDR3 sequences and most-parsimonious VDJ recombination scenarios. In a later analysis, every TCR beta chain was defined by the combination of its CDR3 amino acid sequence and its V-gene family, and reads without a unique V-gene family were dropped. A later analysis removed several hundred highly shared, low-generation-probability nucleotide sequences to deal with suspected cross-contamination and a sequencing artifact. In a later analysis, a clonal expansion index was calculated for each public chain from normalized within-repertoire ranks of inferred template counts. In a later analysis, generation probabilities were computed using a VDJ recombination model fitted to out-of-frame rearrangements, and the results were checked against IGoR. In a later analysis, TCR-TCR, TCR-HLA and TCR-CMV co-occurrence was scored with hypergeometric tests, and a repertoire-size bias correction was applied to TCR pairs. In a later analysis, false discovery rates were estimated by permuting HLA or CMV assignments 20 times. In a later analysis, co-occurring TCRs were grouped using DBSCAN, and TCRdist sequence similarity was added for clustering within HLA-allele-positive subsets. For co-occurrence clustering, repertoires with fewer than 30,000 or more than 120,000 public chains were excluded, along with about five repertoires with anomalous nucleotide sharing. Not all clones reach the TCRdb copy of this immuneACCESS table, which keeps in-frame sequences only. Checked studies attribute under half of the gap to unresolved V genes and leave the rest unexplained. V, J and clone size were drawn from that table, and D and trimming were deduced from the DNA. Within this sample are around 210,000 clones, with approximately 84% of them counted one time only. The ten largest clones capture 0.2% to 0.25% of the sample.

The chain is assembled from TRBV19 and TRBJ2-3; matching of 6 bases hints at TRBD1 as the D gene. The clonotype comes from a girl aged 2-10 years in good health and CMV-seronegative. Sequenced material: PBMCs. The CDR3 reads CASSIAPGVNTQYF. The nucleotide sequence reads as follows: TGTGCCAGTAGTATAGCCCCAGGGGTGAATACGCAGTATTTT.